This T cell receptor (beta chain) was identified in a study of siplizumab effects on memory and regulatory T cells. The CDR3 loop spans 14 amino acids. CDR1 and CDR2 from the germline V gene are SGHVS and FQNEAQ. Deletions cut 5 bases from V and 0 bases from J, with 10 bases between. TCRdb's copy holds only in-frame clones and misses some; the assay was immunoSEQ multiplex PCR. The sample consists of about 120,000 clones, roughly 89% of them appearing once. The chain carries TRBV7-8 and TRBJ1-1; D gene uncertain. The sequencing input was CD4+ T cells sorted from blood. This clonotype was sampled from a human donor in good health. The CDR3 coding sequence is TGTGCCAGCAGCCCCAGGAGGGTGAACACTGAAGCTTTCTTT. As protein: CASSPRRVNTEAFF.